The T cell receptor beta chain described here comes from a study of blood T cell repertoires in COVID-19 (dated by TCRdb to 2018 to 2021). Regarding the research as a whole: Collaborator samples came from the United States, Italy and Spain and covered acute and convalescent phases of COVID-19. The material from the prospective study consisted of cDNA or gDNA derived from T cells, B-cell-depleted T cells, or PBMCs. Subjects who had been exposed to COVID-19, were actively infected with it, or had recovered from it provided the deeply sampled blood TCRbeta repertoires that made up the dataset. A freely available public database, intended as a resource for researchers studying the immune response to SARS-CoV-2, is where the repertoires were released. Samples were obtained from the ongoing ImmuneRACE study (first 160 participants) and from over 1,000 subjects provided by 6 global collaborators. Nearly every sample came with metadata listing a de-identified subject ID, COVID-19 status, age in years and sex. Where HLA class I and class II types were available, the types were taken from metadata supplied by the sample provider, not from assay-based typing.

One collaborating source in Seattle enrolled patients during active infection and followed them longitudinally through the course of disease. Each collaborating institution followed its own protocols to collect whole blood in K2EDTA tubes. Collaborator samples were shipped for TCRbeta analysis as frozen whole blood, isolated PBMCs, or DNA extracted from either sample type. TCRbeta CDR3 regions were amplified from genomic DNA by means of the immunoSEQ Assay, a bias-controlled multiplex PCR. In the source study's methods: Nucleated cell counts per sample were estimated from amplification of reference gene primers within the assay. To quantify the absolute abundance of each unique TCRbeta CDR3 rearrangement, sequence reads were collapsed and filtered. For each sample, productive Simpson clonality was calculated as the square root of Simpson's diversity index across productive rearrangements. TCRdb provides this immuneACCESS table in a form limited to in-frame rearrangements. Some clones are lacking; in checked studies, under half of them reflect an unresolved V gene, and why the rest are absent is not known. V and J calls and clone size are given by that table; D and trimming were obtained from the DNA. The table for this sample lists approximately 60,000 clones; 75% to 90% of them were counted only once. The top ten hold more than 20% of the sample.

Including cysteine and phenylalanine, the CDR3 has 15 amino acids. CDR3 DNA is the only sequence kept; it has 45 bases, read in frame from the first base. From a lookup of the germline V gene, CDR1 and CDR2 are SNHLY and FYNNEI. Trimming removed 6 bases from V and 3 bases from J; the gene matches leave 5 bases unexplained. Points the paper makes about the study in general: Clinical and demographic metadata were provided uncurated, with the amount varying by source and participant.

As regards this clone: Its antigen is currently not known. No base quality information exists; no much larger clone differs at one position.

This receptor chain uses TRBV2 and TRBJ2-2; 9 nucleotides in the junction match TRBD1. Sequencing input: peripheral blood. The receptor was isolated from a woman over 75 with COVID-19, enrolled during active disease. The bases read TGTGCCAGCAGACGGACAGGGGTTGACACCGGGGAGCTGTTTTTT. The resulting protein is CASRRTGVDTGELFF. The full variable domain, with segments outside the CDR3 supplied by the reference TRBV2 and TRBJ2-2 proteins, appears as EPEVTQTPSHQVTQMGQEVILRCVPISNHLYFYWYRQILGQKVEFLVSFYNNEISEKSEIFDDQFSVERPDGSNFTLKIRSTKLEDSAMYFCASRRTGVDTGELFFGEGSRLTVL.